This T cell receptor (beta chain) was captured in a study of radiotherapy plus CTLA-4 blockade in lung cancer listed by TCRdb under 2018. As for the study more broadly: Among the enrolled patients, 18% had an objective response, and around 31% reached disease control.

As concerns this clone: Its antigen is not yet known. No base quality information exists; no much larger clone differs at one position.

Including cysteine and phenylalanine, the CDR3 has 15 amino acids. Just CDR3 DNA is preserved here, 45 bases in frame from base 1. For CDR1 and CDR2, the germline V gene (reference sequence) lists MNHEY and SMNVEV. V sheds 2 bases and J sheds 0 bases, leaving 10 bases between their ends. Receptor libraries were prepared by the immunoSEQ multiplex PCR assay. TCRdb took this table from immuneACCESS and kept in-frame rearrangements with V and J called. Such tables lack part of the clones; where checked against another copy, unresolved V genes explain under half of the gap, and the rest is unexplained. The sample table records 34,000 or so clones; roughly 70% of these occur just once. The ten largest clones take up about 14% of the sample. What the authors observed across the whole study: After treatment with radiotherapy and ipilimumab, TCR clones that originated in tumors expanded in peripheral blood. Increased serum interferon-beta after radiation, together with early dynamic changes in blood T cell clones, were reported to be the strongest predictors of response.

The study tested focal radiation therapy combined with CTLA-4 blockade (ipilimumab) in patients with chemo-refractory metastatic non-small-cell lung cancer. The V gene is TRBV27 and the J gene is TRBJ1-1; no confident D gene assignment can be made. This clonotype was obtained from a human donor with non-small cell lung cancer that progressed on radiotherapy plus ipilimumab. The sample consisted of peripheral blood, taken from a patient treated with radiotherapy plus ipilimumab. The DNA is TGTGCCAGCAGTTTAACACCGAACATGAACACTGAAGCTTTCTTT. It specifies CASSLTPNMNTEAFF.